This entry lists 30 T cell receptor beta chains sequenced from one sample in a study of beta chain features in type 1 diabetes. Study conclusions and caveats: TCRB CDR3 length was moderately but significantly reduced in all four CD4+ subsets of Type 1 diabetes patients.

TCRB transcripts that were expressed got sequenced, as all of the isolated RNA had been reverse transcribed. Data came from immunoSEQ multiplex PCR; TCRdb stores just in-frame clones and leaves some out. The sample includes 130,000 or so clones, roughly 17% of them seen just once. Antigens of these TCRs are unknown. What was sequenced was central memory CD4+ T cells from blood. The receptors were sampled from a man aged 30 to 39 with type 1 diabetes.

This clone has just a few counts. The CDR3 protein is CAWSLAGQGVYEQYF. The CDR3 DNA follows: TGTGCCTGGAGCCTCGCGGGACAGGGGGTATACGAGCAGTACTTC. V usage is TRBV30 and J usage is TRBJ2-7; 11 nucleotides align to TRBD1. CDR1 and CDR2 (germline): GTSNPN, SVGIG (reference sequence). This CDR3 spans 15 amino acids. V dropped 3 bases and J dropped 4; count of bases not matched to a gene: 8.

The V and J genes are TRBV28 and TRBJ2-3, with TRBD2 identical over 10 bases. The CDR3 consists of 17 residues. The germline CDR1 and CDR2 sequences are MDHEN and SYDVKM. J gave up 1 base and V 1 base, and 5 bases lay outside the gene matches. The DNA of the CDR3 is TGTGCCAGCAGTTTATTTGGGCTAGCGGGAGGCACAGATACGCAGTATTTT. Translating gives CASSLFGLAGGTDTQYF.

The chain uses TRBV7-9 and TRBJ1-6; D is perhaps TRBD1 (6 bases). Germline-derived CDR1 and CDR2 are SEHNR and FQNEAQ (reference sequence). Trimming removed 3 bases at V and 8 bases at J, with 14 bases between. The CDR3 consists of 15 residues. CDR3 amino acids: CASSLDERQDSPLHF. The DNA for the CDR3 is TGTGCCAGCAGCTTGGACGAGAGACAGGATTCACCCCTCCACTTT. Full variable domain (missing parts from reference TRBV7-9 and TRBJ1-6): DTGVSQNPRHKITKRGQNVTFRCDPISEHNRLYWYRQTLGQGPEFLTYFQNEAQLEKSRLLSDRFSAERPKGSFSTLEIQRTEQGDSAMYLCASSLDERQDSPLHFGNGTRLTVT.

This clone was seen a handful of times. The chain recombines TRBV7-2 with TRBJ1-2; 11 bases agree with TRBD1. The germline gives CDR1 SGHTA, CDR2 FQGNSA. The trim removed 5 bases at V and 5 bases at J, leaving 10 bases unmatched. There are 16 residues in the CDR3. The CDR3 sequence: CASSQSGTGGLYGYTF. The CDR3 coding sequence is TGTGCCAGCAGCCAATCCGGGACAGGGGGTTTGTATGGCTACACCTTC.

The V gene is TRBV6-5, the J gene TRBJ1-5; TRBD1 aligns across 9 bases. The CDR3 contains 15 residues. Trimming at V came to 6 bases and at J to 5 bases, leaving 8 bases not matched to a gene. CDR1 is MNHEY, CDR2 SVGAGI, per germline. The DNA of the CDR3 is TGTGCCAGCAGCGCCGGGACAGGGATCGATCAGCCCCAGCATTTT. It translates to CASSAGTGIDQPQHF.

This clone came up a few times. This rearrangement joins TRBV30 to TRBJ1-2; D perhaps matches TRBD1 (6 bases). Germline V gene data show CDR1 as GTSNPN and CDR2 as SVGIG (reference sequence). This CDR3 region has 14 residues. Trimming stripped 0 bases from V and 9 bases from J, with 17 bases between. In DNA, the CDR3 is TGTGCCTGGAGTGTATACAGGGAAAGAGGAAGCTACACCTTC. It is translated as CAWSVYRERGSYTF.

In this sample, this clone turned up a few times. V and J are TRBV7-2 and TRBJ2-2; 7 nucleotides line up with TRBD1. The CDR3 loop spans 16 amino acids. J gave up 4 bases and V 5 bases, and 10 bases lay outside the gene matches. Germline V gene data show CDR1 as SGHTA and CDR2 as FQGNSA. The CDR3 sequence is CASSLVSGTATGELFF. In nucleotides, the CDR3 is TGTGCCAGCAGCCTAGTTTCCGGGACAGCCACCGGGGAGCTGTTTTTT.

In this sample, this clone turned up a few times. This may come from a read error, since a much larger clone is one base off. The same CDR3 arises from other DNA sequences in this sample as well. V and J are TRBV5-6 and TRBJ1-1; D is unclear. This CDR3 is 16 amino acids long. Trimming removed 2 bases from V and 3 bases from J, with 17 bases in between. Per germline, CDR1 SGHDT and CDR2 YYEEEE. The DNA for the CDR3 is TGTGCCAGCAGCTTCAGAATCCCTCGGCGTGACACTGAAGCTTTCTTT. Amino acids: CASSFRIPRRDTEAFF. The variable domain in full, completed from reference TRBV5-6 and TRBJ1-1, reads DAGVTQSPTHLIKTRGQQVTLRCSPKSGHDTVSWYQQALGQGPQFIFQYYEEEERQRGNFPDRFSGHQFPNYSSELNVNALLLGDSALYLCASSFRIPRRDTEAFFGQGTRLTVV.

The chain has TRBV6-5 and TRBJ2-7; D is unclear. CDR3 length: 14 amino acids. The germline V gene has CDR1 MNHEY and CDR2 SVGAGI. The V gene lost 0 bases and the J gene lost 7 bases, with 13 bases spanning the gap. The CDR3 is CASSYSRVYREQYF. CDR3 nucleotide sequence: TGTGCCAGCAGTTACTCACGGGTGTACCGGGAGCAGTACTTC.

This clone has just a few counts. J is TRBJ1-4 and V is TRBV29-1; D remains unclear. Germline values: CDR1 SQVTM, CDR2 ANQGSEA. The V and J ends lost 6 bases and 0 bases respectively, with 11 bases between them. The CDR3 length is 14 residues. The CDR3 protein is CSVASYATNEKLFF. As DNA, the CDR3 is TGCAGCGTGGCAAGCTATGCAACTAATGAAAAACTGTTTTTT.

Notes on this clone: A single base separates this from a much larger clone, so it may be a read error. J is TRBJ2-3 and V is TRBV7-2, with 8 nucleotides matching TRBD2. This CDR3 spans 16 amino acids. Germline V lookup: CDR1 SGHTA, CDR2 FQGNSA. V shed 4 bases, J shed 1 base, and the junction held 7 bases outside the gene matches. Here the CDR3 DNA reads TGTGCCAGCAGCTCTCGGGTACTAGCGGGCACAGATACGCAGTATTTT. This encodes CASSSRVLAGTDTQYF.

The CDR3 nucleotides read TGTGCTAGTGGTTTGGGGGCTGGGGGCAGGGTATCAACAGATACGCAGTATTTT. It is translated as CASGLGAGGRVSTDTQYF. The V and J genes are TRBV12-5 and TRBJ2-3; D may be TRBD1 (6 bases). V was clipped by 1 base and J by 3 bases, with 20 bases between them. Germline-derived CDR1 and CDR2 are LGHNT and FRNRAP. The CDR3 loop spans 18 amino acids. Full variable domain (missing parts from reference TRBV12-5 and TRBJ2-3): DARVTQTPRHKVTEMGQEVTMRCQPILGHNTVFWYRQTMMQGLELLAYFRNRAPLDDSGMPKDRFSAEMPDATLATLKIQPSEPRDSAVYFCASGLGAGGRVSTDTQYFGPGTRLTVL.

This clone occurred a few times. CDR3: CASSVGFDGQFYEQYF. CDR3 nucleotide sequence: TGCGCCAGCAGCGTGGGGTTTGATGGACAGTTCTACGAGCAGTACTTC. J is TRBJ2-7 and V is TRBV5-1; maybe TRBD1 (6 bases). Trimming pared 4 bases from V and 3 bases from J, leaving 20 bases between. Germline-derived CDR1 and CDR2 are SGHRS and YFSETQ. The CDR3 spans 16 residues.

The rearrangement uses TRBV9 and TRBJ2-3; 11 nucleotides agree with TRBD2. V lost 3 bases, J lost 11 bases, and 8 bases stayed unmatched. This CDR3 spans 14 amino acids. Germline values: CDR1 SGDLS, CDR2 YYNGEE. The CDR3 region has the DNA TGTGCCAGCAGCGGCGTAGCGGGGGGGCACATGCAGTATTTT. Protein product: CASSGVAGGHMQYF. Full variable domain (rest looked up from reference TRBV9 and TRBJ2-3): DSGVTQTPKHLITATGQRVTLRCSPRSGDLSVYWYQQSLDQGLQFLIQYYNGEERAKGNILERFSAQQFPDLHSELNLSSLELGDSALYFCASSGVAGGHMQYFGPGTRLTVL.

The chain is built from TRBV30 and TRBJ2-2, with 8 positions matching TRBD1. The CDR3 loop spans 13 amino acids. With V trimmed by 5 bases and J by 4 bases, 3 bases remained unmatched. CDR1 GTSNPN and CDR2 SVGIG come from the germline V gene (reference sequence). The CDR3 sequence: CAWGTGVTGELFF. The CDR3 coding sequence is TGTGCCTGGGGGACAGGAGTCACCGGGGAGCTGTTTTTT.

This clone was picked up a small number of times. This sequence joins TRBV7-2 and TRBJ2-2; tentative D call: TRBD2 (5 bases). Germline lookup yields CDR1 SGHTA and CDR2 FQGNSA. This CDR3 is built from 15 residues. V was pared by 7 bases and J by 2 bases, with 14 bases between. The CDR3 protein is CASTPGWYNTGELFF. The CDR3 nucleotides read TGTGCCAGCACCCCGGGGTGGTACAACACCGGGGAGCTGTTTTTT.

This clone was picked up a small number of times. CDR3 amino acids: CASRPGGNTDTQYF. CDR3 bases: TGTGCCAGCAGGCCCGGGGGAAACACAGATACGCAGTATTTT. The rearrangement uses TRBV7-2 and TRBJ2-3; perhaps TRBD2 as D (6 bases). Germline lookup yields CDR1 SGHTA and CDR2 FQGNSA. This CDR3 comprises 14 residues. With 6 bases removed from V and 2 bases from J, the gap between germline ends came to 12 bases.

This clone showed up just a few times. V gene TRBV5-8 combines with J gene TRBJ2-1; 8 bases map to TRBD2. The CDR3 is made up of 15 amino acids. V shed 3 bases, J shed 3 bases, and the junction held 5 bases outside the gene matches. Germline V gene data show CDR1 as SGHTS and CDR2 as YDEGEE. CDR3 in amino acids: CASSSLAGYYNEQFF. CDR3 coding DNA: TGTGCCAGCAGCTCCTTAGCGGGATACTACAATGAGCAGTTCTTC.

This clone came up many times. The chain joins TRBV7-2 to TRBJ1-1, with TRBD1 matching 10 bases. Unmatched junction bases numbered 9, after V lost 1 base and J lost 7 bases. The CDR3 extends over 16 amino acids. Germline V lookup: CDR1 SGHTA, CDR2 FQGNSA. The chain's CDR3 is CASSLDRDRGRVEAFF. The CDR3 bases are TGTGCCAGCAGCTTAGATAGGGACAGGGGAAGAGTTGAAGCTTTCTTT.

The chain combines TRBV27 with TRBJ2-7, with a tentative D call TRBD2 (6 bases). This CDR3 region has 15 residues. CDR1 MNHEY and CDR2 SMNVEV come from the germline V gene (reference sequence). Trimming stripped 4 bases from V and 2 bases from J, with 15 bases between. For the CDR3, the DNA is TGTGCCAGCAGTTCCGCCCGGGGGTCCGCCTACGAGCAGTACTTC. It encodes CASSSARGSAYEQYF.

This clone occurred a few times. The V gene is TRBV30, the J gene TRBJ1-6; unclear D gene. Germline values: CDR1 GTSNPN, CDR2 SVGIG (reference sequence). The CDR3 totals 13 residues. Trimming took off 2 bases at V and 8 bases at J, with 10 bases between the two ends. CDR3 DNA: TGTGCCTGGAGTAGAATCCGACATTCACCCCTCCACTTT. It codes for CAWSRIRHSPLHF.

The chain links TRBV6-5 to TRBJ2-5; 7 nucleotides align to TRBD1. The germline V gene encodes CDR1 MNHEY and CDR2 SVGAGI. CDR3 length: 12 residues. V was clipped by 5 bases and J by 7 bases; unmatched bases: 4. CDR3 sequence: CASSDRAGTQYF. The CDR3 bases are TGTGCCAGCAGTGACAGGGCCGGGACCCAGTACTTC.

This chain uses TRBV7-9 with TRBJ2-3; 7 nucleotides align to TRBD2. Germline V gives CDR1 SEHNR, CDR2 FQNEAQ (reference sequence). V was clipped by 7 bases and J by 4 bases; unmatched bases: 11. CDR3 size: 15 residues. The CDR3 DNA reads TGTGCCAGCAATTCCGGGCTAGCGGATTCAGATACGCAGTATTTT. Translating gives CASNSGLADSDTQYF.

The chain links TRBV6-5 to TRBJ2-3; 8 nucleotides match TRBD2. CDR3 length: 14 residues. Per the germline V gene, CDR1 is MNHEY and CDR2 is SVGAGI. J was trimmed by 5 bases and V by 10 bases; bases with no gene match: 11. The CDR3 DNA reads TGTGCCACCGTAGCGGGGTCTACCGGAGATACGCAGTATTTT. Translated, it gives CATVAGSTGDTQYF.

The CDR3 loop is CASSVVTSGPTDTQYF. CDR3 DNA: TGTGCCAGCAGCGTAGTCACTAGCGGCCCCACAGATACGCAGTATTTT. The chain uses TRBV9 and TRBJ2-3; TRBD2 matches at 8 bases. V dropped 0 bases and J dropped 2; count of bases not matched to a gene: 5. The CDR3 has 16 amino acids. In germline, CDR1 is SGDLS, CDR2 YYNGEE.

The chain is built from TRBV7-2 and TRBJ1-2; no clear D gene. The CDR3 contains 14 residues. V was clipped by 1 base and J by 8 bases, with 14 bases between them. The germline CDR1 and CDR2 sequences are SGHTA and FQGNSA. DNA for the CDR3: TGTGCCAGCAGCTTAGATGCAGTAGCACACGGCTACACCTTC. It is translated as CASSLDAVAHGYTF.

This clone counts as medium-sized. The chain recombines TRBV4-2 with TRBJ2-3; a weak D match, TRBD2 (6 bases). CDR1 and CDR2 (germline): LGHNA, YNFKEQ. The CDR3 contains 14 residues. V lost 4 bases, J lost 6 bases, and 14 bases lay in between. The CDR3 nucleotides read TGTGCCAGCAGCCCCCCGGGGGTCGGCGATACGCAGTATTTT. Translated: CASSPPGVGDTQYF.

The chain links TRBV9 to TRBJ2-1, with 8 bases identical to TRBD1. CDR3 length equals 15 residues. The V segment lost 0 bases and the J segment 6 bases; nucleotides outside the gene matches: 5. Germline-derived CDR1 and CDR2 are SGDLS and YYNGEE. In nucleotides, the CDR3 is TGTGCCAGCAGCGTAGTACCAGGGGGCCCCAATGAGCAGTTCTTC. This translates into CASSVVPGGPNEQFF.

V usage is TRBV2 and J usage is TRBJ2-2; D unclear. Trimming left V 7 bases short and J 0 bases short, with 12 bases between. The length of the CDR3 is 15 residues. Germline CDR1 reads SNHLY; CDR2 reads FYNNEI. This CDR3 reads CASTETGPNTGELFF. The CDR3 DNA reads TGTGCCAGCACAGAGACGGGCCCGAACACCGGGGAGCTGTTTTTT.

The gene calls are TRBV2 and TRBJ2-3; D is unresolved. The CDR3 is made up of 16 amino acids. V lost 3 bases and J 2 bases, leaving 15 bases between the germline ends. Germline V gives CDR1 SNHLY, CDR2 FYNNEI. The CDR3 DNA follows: TGTGCCAGCAGTGAGATGACTTCCTCTTTCACAGATACGCAGTATTTT. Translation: CASSEMTSSFTDTQYF.